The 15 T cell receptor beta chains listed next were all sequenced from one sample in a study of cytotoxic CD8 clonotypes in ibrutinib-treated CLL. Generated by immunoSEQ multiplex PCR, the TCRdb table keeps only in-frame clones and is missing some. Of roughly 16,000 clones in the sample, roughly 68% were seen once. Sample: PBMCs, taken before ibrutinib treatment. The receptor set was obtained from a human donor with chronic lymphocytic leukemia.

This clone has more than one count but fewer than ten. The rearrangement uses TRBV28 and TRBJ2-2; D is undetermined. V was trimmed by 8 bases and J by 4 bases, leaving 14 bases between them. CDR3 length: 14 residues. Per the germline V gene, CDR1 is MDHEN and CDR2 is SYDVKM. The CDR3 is CASYYRRVTGELFF. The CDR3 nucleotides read TGTGCCAGCTACTATAGGAGAGTCACCGGGGAGCTGTTTTTT. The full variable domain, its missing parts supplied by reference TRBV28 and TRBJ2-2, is DVKVTQSSRYLVKRTGEKVFLECVQDMDHENMFWYRQDPGLGLRLIYFSYDVKMKEKGDIPEGYSVSREKKERFSLILESASTNQTSMYLCASYYRRVTGELFFGEGSRLTVL.

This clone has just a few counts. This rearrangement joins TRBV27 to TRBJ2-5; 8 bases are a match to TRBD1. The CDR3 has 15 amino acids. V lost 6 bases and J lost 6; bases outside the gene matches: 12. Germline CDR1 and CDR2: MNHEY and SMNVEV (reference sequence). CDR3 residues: CASSDLGTGGKTQYF. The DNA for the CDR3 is TGTGCCAGCAGCGACCTTGGGACAGGCGGAAAGACCCAGTACTTC.

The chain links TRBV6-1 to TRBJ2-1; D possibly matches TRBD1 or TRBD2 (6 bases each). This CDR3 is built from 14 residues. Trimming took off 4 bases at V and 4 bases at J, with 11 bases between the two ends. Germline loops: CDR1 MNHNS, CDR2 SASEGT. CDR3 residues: CASSGGARYNEQFF. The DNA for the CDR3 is TGTGCCAGCAGTGGGGGGGCGCGGTACAATGAGCAGTTCTTC.

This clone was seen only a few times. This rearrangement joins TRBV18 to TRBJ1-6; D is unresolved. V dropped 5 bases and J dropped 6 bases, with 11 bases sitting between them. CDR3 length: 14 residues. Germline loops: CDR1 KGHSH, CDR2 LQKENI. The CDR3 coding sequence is TGTGCCAGCTCAGCCGGGCAAGTTAATTCACCCCTCCACTTT. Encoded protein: CASSAGQVNSPLHF.

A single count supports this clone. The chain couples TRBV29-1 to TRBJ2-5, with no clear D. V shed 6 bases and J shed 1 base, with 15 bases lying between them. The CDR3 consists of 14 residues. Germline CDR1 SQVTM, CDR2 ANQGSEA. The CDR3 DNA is TGCAGCGTGGCAAAGCACGCGGTCCAAGAGACCCAGTACTTC. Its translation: CSVAKHAVQETQYF.

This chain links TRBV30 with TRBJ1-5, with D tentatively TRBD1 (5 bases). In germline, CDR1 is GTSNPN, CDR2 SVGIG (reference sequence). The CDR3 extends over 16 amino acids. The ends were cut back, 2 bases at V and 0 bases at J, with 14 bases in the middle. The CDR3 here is CAWSKGSGYSNQPQHF. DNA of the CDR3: TGTGCCTGGAGTAAGGGGTCGGGTTATAGCAATCAGCCCCAGCATTTT.

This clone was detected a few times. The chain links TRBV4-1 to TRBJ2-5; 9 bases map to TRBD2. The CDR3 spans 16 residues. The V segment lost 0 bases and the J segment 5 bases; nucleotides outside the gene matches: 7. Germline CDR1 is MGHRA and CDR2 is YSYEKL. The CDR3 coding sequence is TGCGCCAGCAGCCAAGATAGAGGCGGGAGGGGTGAGACCCAGTACTTC. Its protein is CASSQDRGGRGETQYF.

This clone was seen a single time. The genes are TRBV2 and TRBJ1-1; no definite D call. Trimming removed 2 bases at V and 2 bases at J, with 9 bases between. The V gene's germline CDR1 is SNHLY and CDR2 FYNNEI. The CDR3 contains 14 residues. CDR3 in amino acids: CASSERRVNTEAFF. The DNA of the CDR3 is TGTGCCAGCAGTGAAAGGAGGGTTAACACTGAAGCTTTCTTT.

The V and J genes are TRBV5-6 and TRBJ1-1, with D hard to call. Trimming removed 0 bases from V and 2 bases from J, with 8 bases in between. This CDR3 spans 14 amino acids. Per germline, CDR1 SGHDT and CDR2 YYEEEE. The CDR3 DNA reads TGTGCCAGCAGCTTGGACGGCCTAAACACTGAAGCTTTCTTT. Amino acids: CASSLDGLNTEAFF.

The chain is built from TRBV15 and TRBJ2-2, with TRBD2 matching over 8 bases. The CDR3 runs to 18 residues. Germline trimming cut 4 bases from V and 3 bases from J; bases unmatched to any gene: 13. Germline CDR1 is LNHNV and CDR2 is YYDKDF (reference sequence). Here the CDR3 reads CATSMVFGLAAYTGELFF. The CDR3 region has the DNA TGTGCCACCAGCATGGTGTTTGGACTAGCTGCATACACCGGGGAGCTGTTTTTT. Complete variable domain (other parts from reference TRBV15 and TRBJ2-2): DAMVIQNPRYQVTQFGKPVTLSCSQTLNHNVMYWYQQKSSQAPKLLFHYYDKDFNNEADTPDNFQSRRPNTSFCFLDIRSPGLGDTAMYLCATSMVFGLAAYTGELFFGEGSRLTVL.

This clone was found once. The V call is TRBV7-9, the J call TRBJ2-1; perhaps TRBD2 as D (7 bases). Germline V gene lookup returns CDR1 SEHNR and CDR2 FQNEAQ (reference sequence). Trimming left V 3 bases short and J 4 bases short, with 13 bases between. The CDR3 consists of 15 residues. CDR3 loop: CASSFVAGAYNEQFF. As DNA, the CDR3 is TGTGCCAGCAGCTTTGTGGCGGGGGCATACAATGAGCAGTTCTTC.

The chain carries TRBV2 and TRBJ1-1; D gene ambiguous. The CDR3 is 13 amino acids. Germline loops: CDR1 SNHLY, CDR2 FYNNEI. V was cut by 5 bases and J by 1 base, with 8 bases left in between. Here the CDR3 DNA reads TGTGCCAGCAGTCTGCGGGAGAACACTGAAGCTTTCTTT. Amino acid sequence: CASSLRENTEAFF.

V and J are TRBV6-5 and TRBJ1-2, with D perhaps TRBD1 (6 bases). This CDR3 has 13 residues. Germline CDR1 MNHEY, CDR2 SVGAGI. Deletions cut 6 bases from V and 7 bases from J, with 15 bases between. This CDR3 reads CASSRRGAGGYTF. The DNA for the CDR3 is TGTGCCAGCAGCCGCCGGGGGGCGGGTGGCTACACCTTC.

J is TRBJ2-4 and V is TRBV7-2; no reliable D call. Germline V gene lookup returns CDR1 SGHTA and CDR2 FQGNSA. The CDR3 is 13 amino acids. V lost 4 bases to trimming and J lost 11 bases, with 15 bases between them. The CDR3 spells CASSSGISLFQYF. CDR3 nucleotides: TGTGCCAGCAGCTCCGGAATCTCATTATTTCAGTACTTC.

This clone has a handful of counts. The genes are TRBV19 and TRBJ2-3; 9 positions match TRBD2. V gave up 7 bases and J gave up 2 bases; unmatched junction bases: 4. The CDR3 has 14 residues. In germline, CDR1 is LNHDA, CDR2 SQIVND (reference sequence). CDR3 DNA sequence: TGTGCCAGTAATGCGGGAGGGAACACAGATACGCAGTATTTT. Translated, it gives CASNAGGNTDTQYF.